A selection of T cell receptor beta chains follows, all from one sample in a study of T cell responses to AZD1222 COVID-19 vaccine. The method was immunoSEQ multiplex PCR; TCRdb's version includes in-frame clones alone and lacks a portion of them. The top ten hold around 1.9% of the sample, which has 100,000 to 150,000 clones, 80% to 95% seen once. The starting material was peripheral blood, obtained 28 days after the second AZD1222 dose. The receptors here all came from an adult who received the AZD1222 COVID-19 vaccine. CDR3s include the opening cysteine and the closing phenylalanine or tryptophan. D genes are given only for firm matches. Size is stated for part of the rows, as once, few or many counts, or as a class when the clone is expanded.

TRBV12-3/TRBV12-4,NA,NA,TRBJ1-2,TGTGCCAGCAGTTTCGAGGGTACCTATGGCTACACCTTC,CASSFEGTYGYTF
TRBV2,NA,NA,TRBJ1-2,TGTGCCAGCCGAAAAGAGGCAGGGATGGGCTATGGCTACACCTTC,CASRKEAGMGYGYTF
TRBV19,NA,NA,TRBJ1-3,TGTGCCAGTAGTTGGGCGGGGAATGAAAACACCATATATTTT,CASSWAGNENTIYF
TRBV7-2,NA,NA,TRBJ2-2,TGTGCCAGCAGCTTGGCACCCTCCGGGGAGCTGTTTTTT,CASSLAPSGELFF
TRBV7-3,NA,NA,TRBJ2-1,TGTGCCAGCAGCCCCCAGGGGTTTACGGGTGAGCAGTTCTTC,CASSPQGFTGEQFF
TRBV7-2,TRBD2,NA,TRBJ2-2,TGTGCCTTGAGGGGGACTAGCGGTTACACCGGGGAGCTGTTTTTT,CALRGTSGYTGELFF
TRBV18,NA,NA,TRBJ1-3,TGTGCCAGCTCACCAGGTGCAGGGCGTGGAAACACCATATATTTT,CASSPGAGRGNTIYF
TRBV5-1,NA,NA,TRBJ1-2,TGCGCCAGCAGCTTGGATGGGATAGTAGGCCGGGGCTACACCTTC,CASSLDGIVGRGYTF
TRBV27,TRBD1,NA,TRBJ2-1,TGTGCCAGCAGTTTAGAGGGACAGGGGGATTCCTACAATGAGCAGTTCTTC,CASSLEGQGDSYNEQFF
TRBV4-1,TRBD2,few,TRBJ2-7,TGCGCCAGCAGCCAAGGGTCTAGCGGGGGACGCGAGCAGTACTTC,CASSQGSSGGREQYF
TRBV9,NA,once,TRBJ1-1,TGTGCCAGCAGCGTAGCTTCGTACAGCGGCACTGAAGCTTTCTTT,CASSVASYSGTEAFF
TRBV11-3,NA,NA,TRBJ1-4,TGTGCCAGCAGCCCCCCCCAACCTAATGAAAAACTGTTTTTT,CASSPPQPNEKLFF
TRBV5-4,NA,NA,TRBJ2-1,TGTGCCAGCAGCTTGGGCAGGGACAATGAGCAGTTCTTC,CASSLGRDNEQFF
TRBV3-1/TRBV3-2,NA,NA,TRBJ1-2,TGTGCCAGCAGCCAAGATACCCCCGAGGACAGTAATGGCTACACCTTC,CASSQDTPEDSNGYTF
TRBV15,NA,NA,TRBJ2-5,TGTGCCACCAGCAGAGATGGGGGGTCGGGGGAGACCCAGTACTTC,CATSRDGGSGETQYF
TRBV19,NA,once,TRBJ1-6,TGTGCCAGTGGGCGAGGGAGCTCCTATAATTCACCCCTCCACTTT,CASGRGSSYNSPLHF
TRBV5-1,NA,NA,TRBJ1-1,TGCGCCAGCAGCTTGGACTTGAACACTGAAGCTTTCTTT,CASSLDLNTEAFF
TRBV30,NA,NA,TRBJ1-3,TGTGCCTGGAGTGTACTATCGGGAGCTGGAAACACCATATATTTT,CAWSVLSGAGNTIYF
TRBV19,TRBD1,NA,TRBJ1-5,TGTGCCAGTAGTATGGGGGTCAGGGGGCCTCAGCCCCAGCATTTT,CASSMGVRGPQPQHF
TRBV3-1/TRBV3-2,TRBD1,NA,TRBJ2-5,TGTGCCAGCAGCCAAGATTTAGGACAGGGTCAAGAGACCCAGTACTTC,CASSQDLGQGQETQYF
TRBV5-4,NA,NA,TRBJ1-4,TGTGCCAGCAGCCTGCCGGGCCGGAATGAAAAACTGTTTTTT,CASSLPGRNEKLFF
TRBV9,NA,NA,TRBJ2-2,TGTGCCAGCAGCGTAGGTTTATTCGGGGCCCCGAACACCGGGGAGCTGTTTTTT,CASSVGLFGAPNTGELFF
TRBV6-5,NA,NA,TRBJ2-1,TGTGCCAGCAGCAGTACCAGGAGCTCCTACAATGAGCAGTTCTTC,CASSSTRSSYNEQFF
TRBV27,NA,once,TRBJ1-1,TGTGCCAGCAGTTCTCGAGGAGAAGCTTTCTTT,CASSSRGEAFF
TRBV6-2/TRBV6-3,NA,NA,TRBJ1-1,TGTGCCAGCAGTTTCCTCGGGGGGCCAACTGAAGCTTTCTTT,CASSFLGGPTEAFF
TRBV4-1,NA,NA,TRBJ2-7,TGCGCCAGCAGCCAAGAACCCTACCCCCGCGAGCAGTACTTC,CASSQEPYPREQYF
TRBV2,NA,NA,TRBJ2-1,TGTGCCAGCATGTCAGTGAGGGGCGATGAGCAGTTCTTC,CASMSVRGDEQFF
TRBV2,NA,NA,TRBJ1-1,TGTGCCAGCAGTGACAGGGGAGGGAACACTGAAGCTTTCTTT,CASSDRGGNTEAFF
TRBV7-9,NA,NA,TRBJ1-1,TGTGCCAGCAGAAACACGGGGGGCACTGAAGCTTTCTTT,CASRNTGGTEAFF
TRBV29-1,NA,NA,TRBJ1-2,TGCAGCGTTGCAGGGACCGACTATGGCTACACCTTC,CSVAGTDYGYTF
TRBV11-1,NA,NA,TRBJ1-1,TGTGCCAGCAGCTTTTCTGACACTGAAGCTTTCTTT,CASSFSDTEAFF
TRBV19,TRBD1,NA,TRBJ1-5,TGTGCCAGTAGTACGGGACAGGGTTGGGACCAGCCCCAGCATTTT,CASSTGQGWDQPQHF
TRBV3-1/TRBV3-2,TRBD1,few,TRBJ1-2,TGTGCCAGCAGCCTAGCGACAGGGACCTTCTATGGCTACACCTTC,CASSLATGTFYGYTF
TRBV7-2,NA,NA,TRBJ1-4,TGTGCCAGCAGCTTAGACTTTGAAAAACTGTTTTTT,CASSLDFEKLFF
TRBV6-5,NA,NA,TRBJ2-7,TGTGCCAGCAGTTGGGACGACTACGAGCAGTACTTC,CASSWDDYEQYF
TRBV18,TRBD1,NA,TRBJ1-2,TGTGCCAGCTCACCGGGGACAGGGTTTAGTGGCTACACCTTC,CASSPGTGFSGYTF
TRBV5-1,TRBD2,NA,TRBJ2-1,TGCGCCAGCAGCTTGTCCGCGGGAGGTCTCTACAATGAGCAGTTCTTC,CASSLSAGGLYNEQFF
TRBV11-2,NA,NA,TRBJ2-3,TGTGCCAGCAGCCGGGAGCCGTTGTGGTCCCATACGCAGTATTTT,CASSREPLWSHTQYF
TRBV11-3,NA,NA,TRBJ2-2,TGTGCCAGCAACCCCCGGGGCGGGGAGCTGTTTTTT,CASNPRGGELFF
TRBV6-5,TRBD1,NA,TRBJ1-1,TGTGCCAGCAGAGGGACAGTTAACACTGAAGCTTTCTTT,CASRGTVNTEAFF
TRBV7-9,TRBD1,few,TRBJ1-2,TGTGCCAGCAGCCCCCGACAGGGGAACTATGGCTACACCTTC,CASSPRQGNYGYTF
TRBV21-1,NA,NA,TRBJ2-2,TGTGCCAGCAGCAGGGGACTAGCGGGACGTACGGGGGAGCTGTTTTTT,CASSRGLAGRTGELFF
TRBV27,NA,NA,TRBJ1-1,TGTGCCAGCAGTCCCCCGATGAACACTGAAGCTTTCTTT,CASSPPMNTEAFF
TRBV7-9,NA,NA,TRBJ2-1,TGTGCCAGCAGCCTCGCGAATGAGCAGTTCTTC,CASSLANEQFF
TRBV6-6,TRBD1,NA,TRBJ1-2,TGTGCCAGCAGTTACGGACAGGAGTCGTATGGCTACACCTTC,CASSYGQESYGYTF
TRBV21-1,NA,NA,TRBJ1-1,TGTGCCAGCACGCTGGACAGGAACACTGAAGCTTTCTTT,CASTLDRNTEAFF
TRBV3-1/TRBV3-2,NA,few,TRBJ2-7,TGTGCCAGCAGCCTGCTCGGGGCCGCCTACGAGCAGTACTTC,CASSLLGAAYEQYF
TRBV5-1,NA,NA,TRBJ2-1,TGCGCCAGCAGCTGGCAAACTCAGGGGGGTAGGGAGCAGTTCTTC,CASSWQTQGGREQFF
TRBV19,NA,once,TRBJ1-1,TGTGCCAGTAGCGCGCGGGGGGGCGAGGAGAACACTGAAGCTTTCTTT,CASSARGGEENTEAFF
TRBV6-6,TRBD1,few,TRBJ1-4,TGTGCCAGCAGTCGTGGACAGGGAGGCTCTGATGAAAAACTGTTTTTT,CASSRGQGGSDEKLFF
TRBV18,NA,NA,TRBJ2-2,TGTGCCAGCTCACCTATGGGACACTACACCGGGGAGCTGTTTTTT,CASSPMGHYTGELFF